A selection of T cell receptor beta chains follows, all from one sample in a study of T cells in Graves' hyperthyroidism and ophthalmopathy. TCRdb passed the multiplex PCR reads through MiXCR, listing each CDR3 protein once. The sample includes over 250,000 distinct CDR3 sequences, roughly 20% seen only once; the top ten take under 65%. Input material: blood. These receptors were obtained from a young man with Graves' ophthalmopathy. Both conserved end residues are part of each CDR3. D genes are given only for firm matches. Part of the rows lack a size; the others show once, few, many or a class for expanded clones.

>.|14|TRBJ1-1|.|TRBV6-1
CASPGQLTGTEAFF
TGTGCCAGCCCAGGACAGCTTACGGGCACTGAAGCTTTCTTT
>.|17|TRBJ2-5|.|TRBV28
CASSLYPPRAQGETQYF
TGTGCCAGCAGTTTATACCCCCCAAGGGCGCAAGGAGAGACCCAGTACTTC
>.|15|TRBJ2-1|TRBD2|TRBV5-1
CASRSGGLAYNEQFF
TGCGCCAGCAGGTCGGGGGGGCTGGCCTACAATGAGCAGTTCTTC
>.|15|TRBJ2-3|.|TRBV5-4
CASSRGGEGTDTQYF
TGTGCCAGCAGCCGTGGAGGGGAAGGCACAGATACGCAGTATTTT
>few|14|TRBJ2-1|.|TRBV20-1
CSAERTISYNEQFF
TGCAGTGCCGAGCGGACTATCTCCTACAATGAGCAGTTCTTC
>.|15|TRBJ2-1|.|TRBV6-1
CASWGSGKGRDEQFF
TGTGCCAGCTGGGGGTCGGGGAAAGGTAGGGATGAGCAGTTCTTC
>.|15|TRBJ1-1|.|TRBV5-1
CASSLEPRRNTEAFF
TGCGCCAGCAGCTTGGAGCCCAGGAGGAACACTGAAGCTTTCTTT
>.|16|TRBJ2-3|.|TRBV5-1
CASSTGLILSTDTQYF
TGCGCCAGCAGCACCGGGCTGATCCTATCGACAGATACGCAGTATTTT
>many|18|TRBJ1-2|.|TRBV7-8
CASSLSSGVGSLLYGYTF
TGTGCCAGCAGCTTGTCGTCGGGCGTAGGGTCCTTATTGTATGGCTACACCTTC
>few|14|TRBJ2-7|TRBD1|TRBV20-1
CSARAGTGVGEQYF
TGCAGTGCTAGGGCCGGGACAGGGGTTGGCGAGCAGTACTTC
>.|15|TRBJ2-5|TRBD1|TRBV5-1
CASSLRTGEQETQYF
TGCGCCAGCAGCTTGAGAACAGGGGAACAAGAGACCCAGTACTTC
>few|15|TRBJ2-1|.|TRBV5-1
CASSLEVGAGNEQFF
TGCGCCAGCAGCTTGGAGGTGGGGGCTGGCAATGAGCAGTTCTTC
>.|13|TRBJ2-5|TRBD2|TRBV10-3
CAITRLAGGAGYF
TGTGCCATCACCCGACTAGCGGGAGGAGCCGGGTACTTC
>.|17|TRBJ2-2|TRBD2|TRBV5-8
CASSAGRLAGGGGELFF
TGTGCCAGCAGCGCAGGGCGACTAGCGGGAGGCGGCGGGGAGCTGTTTTTT
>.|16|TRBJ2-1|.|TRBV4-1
CASSQDYGRECNEQFF
TGCGCCAGCAGCCAAGATTACGGGAGAGAATGCAATGAGCAGTTCTTC
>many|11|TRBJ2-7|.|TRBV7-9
CASSSTYEQYF
TGTGCCAGCAGTTCCACCTACGAGCAGTACTTC
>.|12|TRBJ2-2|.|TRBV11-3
CRSGGNTGELFF
TGTAGGAGTGGAGGGAACACCGGGGAGCTGTTTTTT
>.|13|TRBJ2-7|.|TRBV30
CAYGRTVKYEQYF
TGTGCCTATGGAAGGACAGTGAAATACGAGCAGTACTTC
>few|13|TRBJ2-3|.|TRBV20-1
CSALEGRTDTQYF
TGCAGTGCTCTCGAGGGGAGGACAGATACGCAGTATTTT
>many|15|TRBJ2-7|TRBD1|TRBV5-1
CASSLKGQGSREQYF
TGCGCCAGCAGCTTGAAGGGACAGGGGAGTCGCGAGCAGTACTTC
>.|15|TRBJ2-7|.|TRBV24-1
CATSESGDGSYEQYF
TGTGCCACCAGTGAGTCAGGGGATGGCTCCTACGAGCAGTACTTC
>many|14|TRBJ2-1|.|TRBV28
CASSSRTWANEQFF
TGTGCCAGCAGTTCCCGCACATGGGCCAATGAGCAGTTCTTC
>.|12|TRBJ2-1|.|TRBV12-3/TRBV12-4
CASSEWSDEQFF
TGTGCCAGCAGTGAATGGAGCGATGAGCAGTTCTTC
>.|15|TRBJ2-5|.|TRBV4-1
CASSQDQLGTGTQYF
TGCGCCAGCAGCCAAGATCAATTGGGGACGGGGACCCAGTACTTC
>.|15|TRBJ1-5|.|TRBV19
CASSVSFSSNQPQHF
TGTGCCAGTAGTGTGAGTTTCTCGAGCAATCAGCCCCAGCATTTT
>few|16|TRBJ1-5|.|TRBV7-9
CASSPGRGFSNQPQHF
TGTGCCAGCAGCCCTGGACGGGGCTTTAGCAATCAGCCCCAGCATTTT
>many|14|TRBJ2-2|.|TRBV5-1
CASTRGVNTGELFF
TGCGCCAGCACGCGAGGGGTCAACACCGGGGAGCTGTTTTTT
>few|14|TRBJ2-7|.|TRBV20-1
CSASSRPYSYEQYF
TGCAGTGCTAGCTCCAGACCGTACTCCTACGAGCAGTACTTC
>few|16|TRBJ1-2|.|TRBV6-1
CASSPGTFLPAGGYTF
TGTGCCAGCAGCCCCGGGACCTTTCTTCCTGCCGGTGGCTACACCTTC
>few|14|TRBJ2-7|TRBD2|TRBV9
CASSPTSGEAEQYF
TGTGCCAGCAGCCCCACTAGCGGGGAGGCTGAGCAGTACTTC
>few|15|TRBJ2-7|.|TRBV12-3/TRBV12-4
CASSIFPGSSYEQYF
TGTGCCAGCAGCATTTTCCCGGGCAGCTCCTACGAGCAGTACTTC
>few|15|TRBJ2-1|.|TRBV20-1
CSARDWGAQGNEQFF
TGCAGTGCTAGAGATTGGGGGGCGCAGGGCAATGAGCAGTTCTTC